One and the same sample provided the 23 T cell receptor beta chains below, sequenced in a study of CD8+ T cells in alopecia areata. Treatment in this sample: oral pan-JAK inhibitor, 5-10 mg twice daily. cDNA serving as the sequencing template came from extracted, reverse transcribed RNA. The table came from immunoSEQ multiplex PCR; TCRdb's copy has only in-frame clones and leaves some out. The sample contains 150,000 to 200,000 clones, about 61% of which appear only once. The sample here was CD4+ T cells sorted from blood, taken around week 55, from a patient treated with tofacitinib. These receptors were obtained from a human donor with alopecia areata.

V gene TRBV2 combines with J gene TRBJ2-5, with D uncertain. The length of the CDR3 is 11 residues. Germline V CDR1 and CDR2: SNHLY, FYNNEI. V was cut by 10 bases and J by 5 bases, with 11 bases left in between. The CDR3 is CATTERETQYF. The CDR3 DNA reads TGTGCCACCACGGAACGGGAGACCCAGTACTTC.

This chain uses TRBV30 with TRBJ1-4, with 10 bases fitting TRBD1. Looked up from germline, CDR1 is GTSNPN and CDR2 is SVGIG (reference sequence). The CDR3 spans 14 residues. V shed 5 bases, J shed 6 bases, and the junction held 6 bases outside the gene matches. The CDR3 bases are TGTGCCTGGGGAACCGGGACAGGGGATGAAAAACTGTTTTTT. Residues: CAWGTGTGDEKLFF.

This clone has only a few counts. The J gene is TRBJ2-7, the V gene TRBV7-2; the D gene is possibly TRBD1 (5 bases). V was shortened by 5 bases and J by 3 bases, with 17 bases between the two germline ends. Germline V lookup: CDR1 SGHTA, CDR2 FQGNSA. The CDR3 runs 15 residues. The CDR3 loop reads CASSRTSTDYYEQYF. Here the CDR3 DNA reads TGTGCCAGCAGCCGAACCTCGACAGATTACTACGAGCAGTACTTC.

V and J are TRBV4-1 and TRBJ2-7, with unresolved D. Trimming pared 0 bases from V and 10 bases from J, leaving 19 bases between. The CDR3 loop spans 15 amino acids. CDR1 MGHRA and CDR2 YSYEKL come from the germline V gene. The CDR3 protein is CASSQDGGWTALQYF. The CDR3 nucleotides read TGCGCCAGCAGCCAAGATGGTGGTTGGACGGCGTTACAGTACTTC.

This clone was found a few times. The rearrangement joins TRBV2 to TRBJ2-2; D gene unclear. Between the trimmed V and J ends, which lost 6 bases and 4 bases, there was a span of 12 bases. Germline V gene lookup returns CDR1 SNHLY and CDR2 FYNNEI. This CDR3 has 14 amino acids. This chain's CDR3 is CASRLRRATGELFF. The DNA for the CDR3 is TGTGCCAGCAGATTACGACGGGCCACCGGGGAGCTGTTTTTT.

The chain has TRBV4-3 and TRBJ1-6; D is perhaps TRBD1 (5 bases). There are 16 residues in the CDR3. V lost 0 bases to trimming and J lost 14 bases, with 20 bases between them. Germline CDR1 and CDR2: LGHNA and YSLEER. The CDR3 DNA sequence: TGCGCCAGCAGCCAAGATCCCACAGGCCCGCGGTGGTCCCTCCACTTT. It codes for CASSQDPTGPRWSLHF.

This clone was seen only a few times. The rearrangement joins TRBV10-3 to TRBJ2-7; D gene unclear. The germline V and J ends were trimmed by 9 bases and 6 bases, with 12 bases remaining between them. CDR1 is ENHRY and CDR2 is SYGVKD in the germline V gene. The CDR3 extends over 11 amino acids. CDR3 DNA: TGTGCCATTGGTGGGTCGGCCGAGCAGTACTTC. Translating gives CAIGGSAEQYF.

This clone was counted once. This chain connects TRBV6-5 to TRBJ1-6; the match to TRBD1 covers 8 bases. Germline V gene data show CDR1 as MNHEY and CDR2 as SVGAGI. The CDR3 is 13 amino acids. V trimming: 6 bases; J trimming: 5 bases; junction bases outside the gene matches: 0. The CDR3 DNA reads TGTGCCAGCAGGGACAGGGATAATTCACCCCTCCACTTT. Translated: CASRDRDNSPLHF.

This chain links TRBV15 with TRBJ2-6; no clear D gene. Germline V gene sequence: CDR1 LNHNV, CDR2 YYDKDF (reference sequence). The V gene lost 1 base and the J gene lost 1 base, with 8 bases spanning the gap. The CDR3 covers 16 residues. DNA of the CDR3: TGTGCCACCAGCAGAGCACCTCCGTCTGGGGCCAACGTCCTGACTTTC. Residues: CATSRAPPSGANVLTF.

This chain uses TRBV1 with TRBJ2-5; the DNA was not compared with TRBD1, the D call given in the table. TRBV1 is deemed a pseudogene. The CDR3 consists of 16 residues. The CDR3 protein is CTSTLIRTDLQETQYF. For the CDR3, the DNA is TGCACCAGCACACTTATTAGGACAGACTTGCAAGAGACCCAGTACTTC.

V usage is TRBV5-1 and J usage is TRBJ1-2; weak D call: TRBD1 (6 bases). The CDR3 covers 14 residues. The germline V gene encodes CDR1 SGHRS and CDR2 YFSETQ. The ends were cut back, 3 bases at V and 0 bases at J, with 9 bases in the middle. The CDR3 nucleotides read TGCGCCAGCAGCTGGACAGAAGCTAACTATGGCTACACCTTC. Translation gives CASSWTEANYGYTF.

The gene calls are TRBV30 and TRBJ1-2, with TRBD1 matching over 8 bases. The CDR3 extends over 13 amino acids. Trimming cost V 3 bases and J 2 bases; bases outside gene matches: 2. The germline V gene encodes CDR1 GTSNPN and CDR2 SVGIG (reference sequence). CDR3 in amino acids: CAWRSGGNYGYTF. CDR3 DNA: TGTGCCTGGAGATCAGGGGGCAACTATGGCTACACCTTC.

The V gene is TRBV2, the J gene TRBJ2-3; 8 positions agree with TRBD1. Germline V gene sequence: CDR1 SNHLY, CDR2 FYNNEI. This CDR3 comprises 15 residues. The J segment lost 8 bases and the V segment lost 6 bases, leaving 13 bases of the junction unmatched. The CDR3 sequence is CASRAGQAASGTQYF. Written as DNA, the CDR3 is TGTGCCAGCAGGGCGGGACAGGCGGCAAGTGGTACGCAGTATTTT.

V usage is TRBV11-2 and J usage is TRBJ2-4; the D gene is possibly TRBD1 (5 bases). CDR1 and CDR2 from the germline V gene are SGHAT and FQNNGV. V dropped 2 bases and J dropped 2 bases, with 7 bases sitting between them. The CDR3 contains 14 residues. The CDR3 loop is CASSLQGPKNIQYF. CDR3 nucleotide sequence: TGTGCCAGCAGCTTACAGGGCCCCAAAAACATTCAGTACTTC.

This clone was picked up one time. The chain's CDR3 is CSVGDREEETQYF. The CDR3 region has the DNA TGCAGCGTTGGGGACAGGGAAGAAGAGACCCAGTACTTC. This chain joins TRBV29-1 and TRBJ2-5; 9 bases agree with TRBD1. From germline, CDR1 is SQVTM and CDR2 ANQGSEA. The ends lost 4 bases at V and 3 bases at J; junction bases unmatched: 3. CDR3 length equals 13 residues.

J is TRBJ2-7 and V is TRBV29-1; TRBD2 matches 9 bases. This CDR3 comprises 14 residues. Germline CDR1 SQVTM, CDR2 ANQGSEA. The V and J ends lost 4 bases and 3 bases, in that order; junction bases with no gene match: 7. The CDR3 is CSVVIAGAVYEQYF. The CDR3 DNA reads TGCAGCGTTGTAATAGCGGGGGCCGTCTACGAGCAGTACTTC.

The chain links TRBV5-1 to TRBJ2-4; unclear D gene. Germline V gene data show CDR1 as SGHRS and CDR2 as YFSETQ. There are 13 residues in the CDR3. Trimming pared 5 bases from V and 8 bases from J, leaving 14 bases between. As DNA, the CDR3 is TGCGCCAGCAGGGCGACACAAAGAGACATTCAGTACTTC. Protein: CASRATQRDIQYF.

The V call is TRBV23-1, the J call TRBJ2-7, with TRBD1 matching 7 bases. TRBV23-1 is flagged as an ORF with uncertain function. The CDR3 loop spans 16 amino acids. Trimming cost V 6 bases and J 2 bases; bases outside gene matches: 13. The CDR3 is CASSRKRTGVTYEQYF. The CDR3 coding sequence is TGCGCCAGCAGCCGGAAAAGAACAGGGGTAACCTACGAGCAGTACTTC.

The V gene is TRBV25-1, the J gene TRBJ1-4, with 9 bases fitting TRBD1. Germline V CDR1 and CDR2: MGHDK, SYGVNS. The CDR3 loop spans 15 amino acids. The V gene end was trimmed by 6 bases and the J gene end by 5 bases; junction bases not matched to a gene: 7. CDR3 residues: CASSRLGQGNEKLFF. CDR3 in DNA: TGTGCCAGCAGCAGGCTTGGACAGGGGAATGAAAAACTGTTTTTT. The whole variable domain, remainder taken from reference TRBV25-1 and TRBJ1-4, is EADIYQTPRYLVIGTGKKITLECSQTMGHDKMYWYQQDPGMELHLIHYSYGVNSTEKGDLSSESTVSRIRTEHFPLTLESARPSHTSQYLCASSRLGQGNEKLFFGSGTQLSVL.

The rearrangement joins TRBV5-1 to TRBJ2-7; D is unclear. Germline V lookup: CDR1 SGHRS, CDR2 YFSETQ. CDR3 length: 17 residues. V lost 0 bases and J lost 5, with 21 bases in between. In nucleotides, the CDR3 is TGCGCCAGCAGCTTGGGGGCCGGTATTGAGTCCGGCAACGAGCAGTACTTC. Encoded protein: CASSLGAGIESGNEQYF.

The chain combines TRBV30 with TRBJ1-4; a weak D match, TRBD1 (6 bases). This CDR3 has 14 residues. Deletions cut 3 bases from V and 5 bases from J, with 13 bases between. Germline V lookup: CDR1 GTSNPN, CDR2 SVGIG (reference sequence). CDR3 in amino acids: CAWSEQGVNEKLFF. CDR3 in DNA: TGTGCCTGGAGCGAACAGGGAGTCAATGAAAAACTGTTTTTT. The whole variable domain, remainder taken from reference TRBV30 and TRBJ1-4, is SQTIHQWPATLVQPVGSPLSLECTVEGTSNPNLYWYRQAAGRGLQLLFYSVGIGQISSEVPQNLSASRPQDRQFILSSKKLLLSDSGFYLCAWSEQGVNEKLFFGSGTQLSVL.

The chain carries TRBV29-1 and TRBJ1-4, with no clear D. Germline V gene lookup returns CDR1 SQVTM and CDR2 ANQGSEA. CDR3 length equals 12 residues. Trimming stripped 7 bases from V and 8 bases from J, with 14 bases between. CDR3 in amino acids: CSAQESGEKLFF. The CDR3 DNA sequence: TGCAGCGCCCAAGAGTCCGGAGAAAAACTGTTTTTT.

This clone showed up just a few times. The J gene is TRBJ2-7, the V gene TRBV15; D is unresolved. V lost 3 bases to trimming and J lost 2 bases, with 8 bases between them. The CDR3 runs 13 residues. The germline V gene has CDR1 LNHNV and CDR2 YYDKDF (reference sequence). The chain's CDR3 is CATSSDFTYEQYF. CDR3 nucleotide sequence: TGTGCCACCAGCAGCGATTTCACCTACGAGCAGTACTTC.